A single sample gave rise to the 2 T cell receptor beta chains below, sequenced in a study of T cell changes during pregnancy in multiple sclerosis. Assay used: immunoSEQ multiplex PCR; TCRdb lists only in-frame clones, some missing. The data hold tens of thousands of clones, with more than 75% observed a single time. Specimen: peripheral blood, collected in the first trimester of pregnancy. The receptors shown here come from a female donor in good health, enrolled as a control in a pregnancy study.

The rearrangement links TRBV16 to TRBJ1-4, with TRBD1 identical over 8 bases. This CDR3 region has 16 residues. Germline-derived CDR1 and CDR2 are KGHSY and FQNENV. With V trimmed by 0 bases and J by 8 bases, 8 bases remained unmatched. CDR3 DNA sequence: TGTGCCAGCAGCCAATCGTCAGGACAGGGTACCGAAAAACTGTTTTTT. Protein: CASSQSSGQGTEKLFF.

This chain uses TRBV6-1 with TRBJ1-1; D possibly corresponds to TRBD1 (5 bases). The germline V and J ends were trimmed by 5 bases and 6 bases, with 16 bases remaining between them. Germline CDR1 reads MNHNS; CDR2 reads SASEGT. There are 14 residues in the CDR3. DNA for the CDR3: TGTGCCAGCAGTATGACAACCGGGGACTCTGAAGCTTTCTTT. Its translation is CASSMTTGDSEAFF.